Listed below are T cell receptor beta chains from one sample, sequenced in a study of blood T cell repertoires in COVID-19. Clones were sequenced by immunoSEQ multiplex PCR, and TCRdb holds only the in-frame ones, with some missing. The table has around 30,000 clones, approximately 94% seen once. The sequencing input was peripheral blood. The receptors derive from a human donor with active COVID-19. The donor label of this sample is uncertain. The CDR3 runs from the conserved cysteine through the conserved F or W. The order of the fields is J gene, clone size, V gene, CDR3 protein. Size values are once, few and many counts, or a class for expanded clones, and some rows have none.

j_call: TRBJ1-2
clone_size: NA
v_call: TRBV6-5
cdr3_aa: CATWGTDYGYTF

j_call: TRBJ2-2
clone_size: NA
v_call: TRBV28
cdr3_aa: CASRPDRNTGELFF

j_call: TRBJ1-1
clone_size: NA
v_call: TRBV24-1
cdr3_aa: CATQRVNTEAFF

j_call: TRBJ1-1
clone_size: NA
v_call: TRBV7-8
cdr3_aa: CASSTLQGGAFF

j_call: TRBJ1-1
clone_size: NA
v_call: TRBV6-5
cdr3_aa: CASSYGTQTFTGAFF

j_call: TRBJ2-7
clone_size: once
v_call: TRBV6-1
cdr3_aa: CASSEGRTRPYF

j_call: TRBJ2-5
clone_size: NA
v_call: TRBV29-1
cdr3_aa: CSVVRVGGETQYF

j_call: TRBJ1-1
clone_size: NA
v_call: TRBV30
cdr3_aa: CAWSAGAGTEAFF

j_call: TRBJ2-3
clone_size: NA
v_call: TRBV3-1/TRBV3-2
cdr3_aa: CASSQDVFGVDTQYF

j_call: TRBJ1-5
clone_size: NA
v_call: TRBV24-1
cdr3_aa: CATSDPGGPNNQPQHF

j_call: TRBJ2-5
clone_size: NA
v_call: TRBV7-6
cdr3_aa: CASSLAGAGAQETQYF

j_call: TRBJ1-5
clone_size: NA
v_call: TRBV18
cdr3_aa: CASSPLGINSNQPQHF

j_call: TRBJ1-6
clone_size: NA
v_call: TRBV6-5
cdr3_aa: CASSTTQGERWALHF

j_call: TRBJ2-4
clone_size: NA
v_call: TRBV9
cdr3_aa: CASSARGGNKNIQYF

j_call: TRBJ2-5
clone_size: once
v_call: TRBV5-1
cdr3_aa: CASSDEGQGWETQYF

j_call: TRBJ1-3
clone_size: NA
v_call: TRBV3-1/TRBV3-2
cdr3_aa: CASSQGFGGISGNTIYF

j_call: TRBJ2-3
clone_size: NA
v_call: TRBV27
cdr3_aa: CASSLYPGGSSTDTQYF

j_call: TRBJ1-2
clone_size: NA
v_call: TRBV30
cdr3_aa: CAWTSDEIGLRYGYTF

j_call: TRBJ2-1
clone_size: NA
v_call: TRBV6-4
cdr3_aa: CASKEADREYNEQFF

j_call: TRBJ1-5
clone_size: once
v_call: TRBV7-9
cdr3_aa: CASSLGGSTQPQHF

j_call: TRBJ2-2
clone_size: NA
v_call: TRBV28
cdr3_aa: CASSLGGVVGELFF

j_call: TRBJ2-3
clone_size: NA
v_call: TRBV23-1
cdr3_aa: CASSLVDTQYF

j_call: TRBJ2-1
clone_size: NA
v_call: TRBV5-1
cdr3_aa: CASSRTGTSGKDEQFF

j_call: TRBJ2-5
clone_size: once
v_call: TRBV6-5
cdr3_aa: CASSVGAETQYF

j_call: TRBJ1-4
clone_size: NA
v_call: TRBV28
cdr3_aa: CASLNTPGTGVEKLFF

j_call: TRBJ1-1
clone_size: NA
v_call: TRBV6-1
cdr3_aa: CASSEGDRKYTEAFF

j_call: TRBJ2-5
clone_size: NA
v_call: TRBV11-3
cdr3_aa: CASSPRGETQYF

j_call: TRBJ1-1
clone_size: NA
v_call: TRBV2
cdr3_aa: CASSPRGGNTEAFF

j_call: TRBJ1-2
clone_size: NA
v_call: TRBV7-8
cdr3_aa: CASSLGAGEGIYYGYTF

j_call: TRBJ2-1
clone_size: NA
v_call: TRBV27
cdr3_aa: CASSRGGNYEQFF

j_call: TRBJ1-1
clone_size: NA
v_call: TRBV6-5
cdr3_aa: CASSYRGGEAFF

j_call: TRBJ2-7
clone_size: NA
v_call: TRBV6-5
cdr3_aa: CASSYSGRAYEQYF

j_call: TRBJ2-3
clone_size: NA
v_call: TRBV28
cdr3_aa: CASSSRPDRVIDTQYF

j_call: TRBJ2-2
clone_size: NA
v_call: TRBV14
cdr3_aa: CASSQGDRPNTGELFF

j_call: TRBJ2-5
clone_size: NA
v_call: TRBV28
cdr3_aa: CASKPGGGLLEETQYF

j_call: TRBJ1-2
clone_size: NA
v_call: TRBV25-1
cdr3_aa: CASSETGGFDGYTF

j_call: TRBJ1-2
clone_size: NA
v_call: TRBV25-1
cdr3_aa: CASSINRVSNYGYTF

j_call: TRBJ2-7
clone_size: NA
v_call: TRBV27
cdr3_aa: CASSLSGTGERAYEQYF

j_call: TRBJ2-2
clone_size: few
v_call: TRBV5-6
cdr3_aa: CASSPGPAPGAGELFF

j_call: TRBJ1-2
clone_size: NA
v_call: TRBV5-1
cdr3_aa: CASSLTDNYGYTF